This T cell receptor beta chain was sequenced for a study of glioma-infiltrating T cells after dendritic cell vaccination. As for the study in general: Monocyte-derived dendritic cells, cultured approximately 7 days with IL-4 and GM-CSF, were pulsed with autologous tumor lysate. Points from the study as a whole: Few patients contributed both blood and tumor specimens.

With 7 bases removed from V and 0 bases from J, the gap between germline ends came to 16 bases. From germline, CDR1 is SGHRS and CDR2 YFSETQ. The CDR3 length is 16 residues. With regard to this clone: Antigen unknown.

As to time point: after dendritic cell vaccination, including at tumor progression/relapse. PBMC were collected before vaccination, two weeks after the third vaccination, and at progression. TCRdb's copy holds only in-frame clones and misses some; the assay was immunoSEQ multiplex PCR. The repertoire holds more than 70,000 clones, with roughly 84% as singletons. The chain has TRBV5-1 and TRBJ2-2; possible D gene TRBD2, 6 bases. Sequences were derived from blood, sampled after dendritic cell vaccination. The sequence was collected from a human donor with glioblastoma. CDR3 sequence (DNA): TGCGCCAGCCACTTAACGGGGGAACCGAACACCGGGGAGCTGTTTTTT. Amino acids: CASHLTGEPNTGELFF.